Below are 28 T cell receptor beta chains sequenced from a single sample in a study of T cell repertoires in cytomegalovirus infection. These receptors' targets are unknown. TCRdb recomputed calls from the reads with MiXCR, one row per CDR3 protein. The sample contains 140,000 to 150,000 distinct CDR3 sequences, about 31% of which appear only once. The sequenced sample was CD8+ T cells from cultured PBMCs, obtained from culture after CMV antigen stimulation. These receptor sequences come from a human donor in good health (CMV status not recorded). Some clones in this sample may be carry-over from other donors' samples.

This clonotype was seen only once. The V call is TRBV12-3 or TRBV12-4, the J call TRBJ1-2, with a tentative D call TRBD1 (6 bases). The V end was cut by 7 bases, the J end by 8 bases, with 20 bases between. This CDR3 region has 14 residues. CDR3 coding DNA: TGTGCCAGCAATTTCGACGGGGGCGGCTTGGGCTACACCTTC. Translated, it gives CASNFDGGGLGYTF.

The chain links TRBV7-4 to TRBJ2-7; 12 bases fit TRBD2. CDR1 and CDR2 from the germline V gene are SGHVT and SQSDAQ. V trimming: 6 bases; J trimming: 3 bases; junction bases outside the gene matches: 3. The CDR3 runs to 14 residues. The CDR3 nucleotides are TGTGCCAGCAGAACGACTAGCGGGGGCTACGAGCAGTACTTC. Protein product: CASRTTSGGYEQYF. The full variable domain, with the rest looked up from reference TRBV7-4 and TRBJ2-7, is GAGVSQSPRYKVAKRGRDVALRCDSISGHVTLYWYRQTLGQGSEVLTYSQSDAQRDKSGRPSGRFSAERPERSVSTLKIQRTEQGDSAVYLCASRTTSGGYEQYFGPGTRLTVT.

The chain employs TRBV3-1 and TRBJ2-7; TRBD2 is a possible D gene (7 bases). The CDR3 sequence is 16 residues long. With 4 bases removed from V and 1 base from J, the gap between germline ends came to 17 bases. CDR1 LGHDT and CDR2 YNNKEL come from the germline V gene (reference sequence). This CDR3 reads CASSPQGGRGSYEQYF. CDR3 DNA sequence: TGTGCCAGCAGCCCCCAAGGAGGGAGGGGGTCCTACGAGCAGTACTTC.

This chain links TRBV7-9 with TRBJ1-1, with 8 bases aligning to TRBD1. The trim removed 3 bases at V and 8 bases at J, leaving 5 bases unmatched. CDR1 is SEHNR, CDR2 FQNEAQ, per germline (reference sequence). The CDR3 is 13 amino acids. The CDR3, as DNA: TGTGCCAGCAGCTTCCAGGGGGCGGAGGAAGCTTTCTTT. Its translation is CASSFQGAEEAFF.

This clonotype was picked up a small number of times. The chain recombines TRBV7-6 with TRBJ2-4; TRBD2 aligns across 9 bases. Germline V lookup: CDR1 SGHVS, CDR2 FNYEAQ. The CDR3 runs 15 residues. With V trimmed by 5 bases and J by 5 bases, 7 bases remained unmatched. Here the CDR3 reads CASSDLAGGQNIQYF. The CDR3 DNA sequence: TGTGCCAGCAGCGATCTCGCGGGGGGGCAAAACATTCAGTACTTC.

The chain recombines TRBV5-5 with TRBJ2-1, with D tentatively TRBD2 (6 bases). Between the trimmed V and J ends, which lost 4 bases and 5 bases, there was a span of 16 bases. Germline V lookup: CDR1 SGHKS, CDR2 YYEKEE (reference sequence). CDR3 length: 15 residues. The CDR3 coding sequence is TGTGCCAGCAGCCTTCTGGGGGGTAGAGACAATGAGCAGTTCTTC. Translation: CASSLLGGRDNEQFF.

In regard to this clonotype: The junction differs from germline at one of its ends, possibly a read error. V gene TRBV7-8 combines with J gene TRBJ2-1; D is uncertain. Germline CDR1 reads SGHVS; CDR2 reads FQNEAQ. The CDR3 totals 17 residues. The CDR3: CASSPHGRPLSHNEQFF. CDR3 DNA: TGTGCCAGCAGCCCCCATGGCCGGCCCCTCTCCCACAATGAGCAGTTCTTC.

This clonotype was observed a few times. The chain couples TRBV27 to TRBJ2-3; tentatively, D is TRBD1 or TRBD2 (6 bases each). Germline V CDR1 and CDR2: MNHEY, SMNVEV (reference sequence). This CDR3 region has 15 residues. V lost 0 bases and J 6 bases, leaving 13 bases between the germline ends. The CDR3 spells CASSLSPRGVDTQYF. For the CDR3, the DNA is TGTGCCAGCAGTTTATCCCCGAGGGGGGTTGATACGCAGTATTTT.

V is TRBV20-1 and J is TRBJ2-4; D remains unclear. Germline V lookup: CDR1 DFQATT, CDR2 SNEGSKA (reference sequence). The CDR3 has 14 residues. The ends were cut back, 1 base at V and 3 bases at J, with 10 bases in the middle. For the CDR3, the DNA is TGCAGTGCTAGAGGGGAAAGTTACAAAAACATTCAGTACTTC. It encodes CSARGESYKNIQYF.

The rearrangement uses TRBV29-1 and TRBJ2-7, with D unresolved. Germline CDR1 and CDR2: SQVTM and ANQGSEA. V was shortened by 6 bases and J by 7 bases, with 10 bases between the two germline ends. The CDR3 has 10 amino acids. For the CDR3, the DNA is TGCAGCGTAGTCCGAGATGAGCAGTACTTC. Translation: CSVVRDEQYF.

This clonotype was seen many times. The chain combines TRBV7-6 with TRBJ2-2, with 7 bases that match TRBD1. Looked up from germline, CDR1 is SGHVS and CDR2 is FNYEAQ. CDR3 size: 19 residues. V trimming: 1 base; J trimming: 3 bases; junction bases outside the gene matches: 14. The CDR3 reads CASSLDPNRGSVDTGELFF. The CDR3 DNA sequence: TGTGCCAGCAGCTTAGACCCCAACAGGGGAAGTGTAGACACCGGGGAGCTGTTTTTT.

This rearrangement joins TRBV19 to TRBJ1-1; TRBD1 might be the D (5 bases). The V and J ends lost 0 bases and 4 bases respectively, with 9 bases between them. This CDR3 has 14 residues. The V gene's germline CDR1 is LNHDA and CDR2 SQIVND (reference sequence). The CDR3 bases are TGTGCCAGTAGTATAGATCGGGGCCGCACTGAAGCTTTCTTT. It codes for CASSIDRGRTEAFF.

The chain joins TRBV4-1 to TRBJ2-7; 10 bases match TRBD1. J gave up 5 bases and V 2 bases, and 9 bases lay outside the gene matches. Germline CDR1 reads MGHRA; CDR2 reads YSYEKL. This CDR3 comprises 16 residues. This CDR3 is CASSQSAGQGWNEQYF. As DNA, the CDR3 is TGCGCCAGCAGCCAATCAGCGGGACAGGGGTGGAACGAGCAGTACTTC.

V usage is TRBV20-1 and J usage is TRBJ2-1, with D tentatively TRBD2 (5 bases). CDR3 length: 13 amino acids. Trimming stripped 3 bases from V and 7 bases from J, with 13 bases between. Germline assignment: CDR1 DFQATT and CDR2 SNEGSKA (reference sequence). In DNA, the CDR3 is TGCAGTGCTAGTGAGGCTAGCCTGAATGAGCAGTTCTTC. This translates into CSASEASLNEQFF.

This rearrangement joins TRBV29-1 to TRBJ2-3; 7 bases are shared with TRBD1. V lost 4 bases, J lost 0 bases, and 4 bases stayed unmatched. This CDR3 region has 14 residues. Germline-derived CDR1 and CDR2 are SQVTM and ANQGSEA. The CDR3 DNA reads TGCAGCGTTGGGGGACAGTCTAGCACAGATACGCAGTATTTT. It codes for CSVGGQSSTDTQYF.

The J gene is TRBJ1-1, the V gene TRBV28, with D unresolved. Germline CDR1 reads MDHEN; CDR2 reads SYDVKM. V shed 5 bases and J shed 0 bases, with 10 bases lying between them. This CDR3 comprises 14 residues. Written as DNA, the CDR3 is TGTGCCAGCAGTCCGGATATTATGAACACTGAAGCTTTCTTT. Translating it yields CASSPDIMNTEAFF.

The sample holds a few counts of this clonotype. This chain connects TRBV7-8 to TRBJ2-5; TRBD2 matches 10 bases. J was trimmed by 5 bases and V by 7 bases; bases with no gene match: 7. Germline V gene data show CDR1 as SGHVS and CDR2 as FQNEAQ. The CDR3 has 14 amino acids. Here the CDR3 DNA reads TGTGCCAGCACGGCCAGCGGGGGGGAGGAGACCCAGTACTTC. Protein product: CASTASGGEETQYF.

The chain combines TRBV5-4 with TRBJ1-5, with D unclear. V lost 8 bases and J lost 5, with 8 bases in between. The CDR3 is 11 amino acids. Germline-derived CDR1 and CDR2 are SGHNT and YYREEE (reference sequence). CDR3 region: CARVGYQPQHF. The DNA of the CDR3 is TGTGCCAGGGTGGGGTATCAGCCCCAGCATTTT.

This clonotype was counted only a few times. The V call is TRBV12-3 or TRBV12-4, the J call TRBJ1-1; a weak D match, TRBD1 (5 bases). The ends were cut back, 5 bases at V and 1 base at J, with 14 bases in the middle. The CDR3 totals 15 residues. The CDR3 coding sequence is TGTGCCAGCAGTCCCTACAGGTTCTCGAACACTGAAGCTTTCTTT. Translated: CASSPYRFSNTEAFF.

The V call is TRBV20-1, the J call TRBJ1-1; unclear D gene. The germline V gene has CDR1 DFQATT and CDR2 SNEGSKA (reference sequence). The V and J ends lost 4 bases and 6 bases respectively, with 12 bases between them. CDR3 size: 12 residues. The CDR3 DNA reads TGCAGTGCTAACGGGCTGAGCTCTGAAGCTTTCTTT. It encodes CSANGLSSEAFF.

This clonotype showed up just a few times. This sequence joins TRBV4-1 and TRBJ2-1; the D gene is possibly TRBD1 (5 bases). The CDR3 length is 15 residues. Trimming pared 3 bases from V and 3 bases from J, leaving 12 bases between. Germline CDR1 MGHRA, CDR2 YSYEKL. The DNA of the CDR3 is TGCGCCAGCAGCCAGGGGCTACAGGTCTACAATGAGCAGTTCTTC. Its translation is CASSQGLQVYNEQFF.

The chain is built from TRBV7-3 and TRBJ1-6; no clear D gene. V was trimmed by 6 bases and J by 6 bases, leaving 15 bases between them. The length of the CDR3 is 15 residues. The germline V gene encodes CDR1 SGHTA and CDR2 FQGTGA. CDR3 loop: CASSFTGGSNSPLHF. CDR3 DNA sequence: TGTGCCAGCAGTTTTACGGGAGGGAGTAATTCACCCCTCCACTTT.

The table lists this clonotype with a few counts. V and J are TRBV5-4 and TRBJ1-2, with TRBD1 matching 9 bases. The germline CDR1 and CDR2 sequences are SGHNT and YYREEE (reference sequence). Trimming cost V 4 bases and J 4 bases; bases outside gene matches: 14. CDR3 length: 17 residues. The CDR3 DNA reads as TGTGCCAGCAGCCAGCCGGGACAGGGCGACTTCGGCTATGGCTACACCTTC. It encodes CASSQPGQGDFGYGYTF. The full variable domain, with the rest looked up from reference TRBV5-4 and TRBJ1-2, is ETGVTQSPTHLIKTRGQQVTLRCSSQSGHNTVSWYQQALGQGPQFIFQYYREEENGRGNFPPRFSGLQFPNYSSELNVNALELDDSALYLCASSQPGQGDFGYGYTFGSGTRLTVV.

The V gene is TRBV12-3 or TRBV12-4, the J gene TRBJ2-7, with 8 bases identical to TRBD1. V trimming: 6 bases; J trimming: 0 bases; junction bases outside the gene matches: 4. The CDR3 is 14 residues long. The CDR3 sequence: CASRDGQGSYEQYF. The CDR3, as DNA: TGTGCCAGCAGAGATGGACAGGGCTCCTACGAGCAGTACTTC.

This clonotype showed up just a few times. The V call is TRBV6-5, the J call TRBJ2-1; 7 bases agree with TRBD2. Germline-derived CDR1 and CDR2 are MNHEY and SVGAGI. The CDR3 is made up of 16 amino acids. Germline trimming cut 3 bases from V and 3 bases from J; bases unmatched to any gene: 8. The CDR3 region is CASSYMAGEVYNEQFF. The CDR3 DNA is TGTGCCAGCAGTTATATGGCGGGGGAGGTCTACAATGAGCAGTTCTTC.

V gene TRBV15 combines with J gene TRBJ1-5; no reliable D call. This CDR3 is built from 14 residues. V shed 1 base and J shed 14 bases, with 18 bases lying between them. Germline V CDR1 and CDR2: LNHNV, YYDKDF (reference sequence). CDR3 sequence (DNA): TGTGCCACCAGCAGAGTCTCCCTCGGAGCCGCAAAGCATTTT. It yields the protein CATSRVSLGAAKHF. Complete variable domain (other parts from reference TRBV15 and TRBJ1-5): DAMVIQNPRYQVTQFGKPVTLSCSQTLNHNVMYWYQQKSSQAPKLLFHYYDKDFNNEADTPDNFQSRRPNTSFCFLDIRSPGLGDTAMYLCATSRVSLGAAKHFGDGTRLSIL.

V is TRBV27 and J is TRBJ1-5, with D possibly matching TRBD1 (6 bases). CDR3 size: 13 residues. In germline, CDR1 is MNHEY, CDR2 SMNVEV (reference sequence). The V end was cut by 3 bases, the J end by 7 bases, with 10 bases between. DNA of the CDR3: TGTGCCAGCAGTTTTCAGGGGAAACAGCCCCAGCATTTT. The encoded protein is CASSFQGKQPQHF.

In DNA, the CDR3 is TGTGCCAGCAGGGATGGCACTGAAGCTTTCTTT. It translates to CASRDGTEAFF. V and J are TRBV27 and TRBJ1-1; D remains unclear. V shed 6 bases and J shed 4 bases, with 6 bases lying between them. Germline loops: CDR1 MNHEY, CDR2 SMNVEV (reference sequence). This CDR3 has 11 amino acids.